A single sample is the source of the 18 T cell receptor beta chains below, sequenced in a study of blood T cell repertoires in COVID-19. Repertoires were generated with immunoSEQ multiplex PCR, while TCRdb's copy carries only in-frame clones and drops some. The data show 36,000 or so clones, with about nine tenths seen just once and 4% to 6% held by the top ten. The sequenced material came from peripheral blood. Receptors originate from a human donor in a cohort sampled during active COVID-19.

The CDR3, as DNA: TGTGCCAGCAGCCTACCCCCGGGACAGGGCCCGTACCAAGAGACCCAGTACTTC. Amino acids: CASSLPPGQGPYQETQYF. The chain has TRBV5-4 and TRBJ2-5, with 9 bases lining up with TRBD1. Germline loops: CDR1 SGHNT, CDR2 YYREEE (reference sequence). The CDR3 has 18 residues. The junction had 13 bases not matched to a gene; V was cut back by 4 bases and J by 0 bases.

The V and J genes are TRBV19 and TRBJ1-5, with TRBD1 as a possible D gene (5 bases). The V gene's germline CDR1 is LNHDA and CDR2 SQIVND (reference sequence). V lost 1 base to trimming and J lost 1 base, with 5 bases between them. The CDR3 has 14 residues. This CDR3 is CASSIAGSNQPQHF. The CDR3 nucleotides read TGTGCCAGTAGTATAGCAGGGAGCAATCAGCCCCAGCATTTT. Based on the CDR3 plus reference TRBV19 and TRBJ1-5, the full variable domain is DGGITQSPKYLFRKEGQNVTLSCEQNLNHDAMYWYRQDPGQGLRLIYYSQIVNDFQKGDIAEGYSVSREKKESFPLTVTSAQKNPTAFYLCASSIAGSNQPQHFGDGTRLSIL.

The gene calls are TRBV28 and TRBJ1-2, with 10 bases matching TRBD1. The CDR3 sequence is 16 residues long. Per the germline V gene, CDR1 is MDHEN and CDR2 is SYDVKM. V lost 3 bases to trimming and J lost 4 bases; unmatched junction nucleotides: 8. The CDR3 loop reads CASSFPGQGTSYGYTF. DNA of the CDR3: TGTGCCAGCAGTTTCCCGGGACAGGGGACAAGCTATGGCTACACCTTC.

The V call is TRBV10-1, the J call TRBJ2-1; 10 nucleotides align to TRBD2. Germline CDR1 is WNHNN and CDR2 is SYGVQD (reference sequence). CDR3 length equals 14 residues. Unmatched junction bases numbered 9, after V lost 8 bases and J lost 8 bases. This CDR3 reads CASAVLAGDDEQFF. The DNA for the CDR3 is TGCGCCAGCGCGGTGCTAGCGGGGGATGATGAGCAGTTCTTC.

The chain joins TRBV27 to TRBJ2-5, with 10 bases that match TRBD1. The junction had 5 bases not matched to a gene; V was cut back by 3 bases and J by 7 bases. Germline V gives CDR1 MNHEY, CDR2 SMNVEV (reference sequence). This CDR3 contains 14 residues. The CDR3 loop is CASSFGTGVGTQYF. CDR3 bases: TGTGCCAGCAGTTTCGGGACAGGGGTAGGGACCCAGTACTTC.

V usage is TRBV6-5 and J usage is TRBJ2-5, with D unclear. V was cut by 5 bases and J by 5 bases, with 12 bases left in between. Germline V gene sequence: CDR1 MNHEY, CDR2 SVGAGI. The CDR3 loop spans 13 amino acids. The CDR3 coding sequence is TGTGCCAGCAGTCCCGGGTTCCGGGAGACCCAGTACTTC. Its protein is CASSPGFRETQYF.

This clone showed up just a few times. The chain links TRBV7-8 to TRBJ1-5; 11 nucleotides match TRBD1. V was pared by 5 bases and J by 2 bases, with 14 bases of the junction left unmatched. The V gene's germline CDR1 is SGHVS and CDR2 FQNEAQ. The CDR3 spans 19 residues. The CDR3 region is CASSTKADRGRLGNQPQHF. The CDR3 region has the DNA TGTGCCAGCAGCACCAAGGCGGACAGGGGGCGCTTGGGCAATCAGCCCCAGCATTTT. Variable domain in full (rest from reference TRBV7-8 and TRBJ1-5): GAGVSQSPRYKVAKRGQDVALRCDPISGHVSLFWYQQALGQGPEFLTYFQNEAQLDKSGLPSDRFFAERPEGSVSTLKIQRTQQEDSAVYLCASSTKADRGRLGNQPQHFGDGTRLSIL.

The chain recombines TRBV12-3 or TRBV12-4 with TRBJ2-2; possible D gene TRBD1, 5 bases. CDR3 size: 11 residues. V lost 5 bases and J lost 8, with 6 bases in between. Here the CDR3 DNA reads TGTGCCAGCAGTAGGACAGGGGAGCTGTTTTTT. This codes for CASSRTGELFF.

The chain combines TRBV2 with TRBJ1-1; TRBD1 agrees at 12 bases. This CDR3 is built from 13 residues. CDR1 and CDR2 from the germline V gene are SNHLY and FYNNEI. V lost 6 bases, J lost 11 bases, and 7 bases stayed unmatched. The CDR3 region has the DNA TGTGCCAGCAGAAGGGACAGGGGGCAGCTTGCTTTCTTT. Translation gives CASRRDRGQLAFF.

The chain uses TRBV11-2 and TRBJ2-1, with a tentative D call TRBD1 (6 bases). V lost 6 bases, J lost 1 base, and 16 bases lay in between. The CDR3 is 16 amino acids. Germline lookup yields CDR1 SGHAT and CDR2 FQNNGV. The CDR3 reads CASSQKTGLSYNEQFF. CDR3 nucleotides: TGTGCCAGCAGTCAGAAAACAGGGTTATCCTACAATGAGCAGTTCTTC.

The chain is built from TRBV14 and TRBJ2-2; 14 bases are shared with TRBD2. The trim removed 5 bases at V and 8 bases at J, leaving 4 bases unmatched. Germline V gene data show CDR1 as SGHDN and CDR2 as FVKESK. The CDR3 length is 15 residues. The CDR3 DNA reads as TGTGCCAGCAGCTCGGGACTAGCGGGAGTTGGGGAGCTGTTTTTT. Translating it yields CASSSGLAGVGELFF. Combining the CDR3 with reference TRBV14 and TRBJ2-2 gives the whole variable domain EAGVTQFPSHSVIEKGQTVTLRCDPISGHDNLYWYRRVMGKEIKFLLHFVKESKQDESGMPNNRFLAERTGGTYSTLKVQPAELEDSGVYFCASSSGLAGVGELFFGEGSRLTVL.

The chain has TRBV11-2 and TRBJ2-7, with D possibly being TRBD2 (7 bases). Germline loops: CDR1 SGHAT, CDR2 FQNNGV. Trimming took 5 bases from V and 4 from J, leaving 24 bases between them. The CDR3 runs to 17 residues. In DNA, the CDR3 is TGTGCCAGCAGCCCGAGGGGGGGAACCCGGGGGGTTTACGAGCAGTACTTC. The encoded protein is CASSPRGGTRGVYEQYF.

The CDR3 spells CASSVATGTNEKLFF. The DNA for the CDR3 is TGTGCCAGCAGCGTAGCAACTGGTACTAATGAAAAACTGTTTTTT. The chain uses TRBV9 and TRBJ1-4; D is undetermined. Trimming left V 0 bases short and J 2 bases short, with 8 bases between. Germline CDR1 reads SGDLS; CDR2 reads YYNGEE. The CDR3 totals 15 residues.

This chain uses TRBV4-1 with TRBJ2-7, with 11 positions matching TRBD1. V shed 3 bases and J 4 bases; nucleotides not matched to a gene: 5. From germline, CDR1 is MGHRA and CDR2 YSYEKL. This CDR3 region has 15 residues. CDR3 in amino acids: CASSQSGQGVYEQYF. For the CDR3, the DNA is TGCGCCAGCAGCCAGTCGGGACAGGGGGTTTACGAGCAGTACTTC.

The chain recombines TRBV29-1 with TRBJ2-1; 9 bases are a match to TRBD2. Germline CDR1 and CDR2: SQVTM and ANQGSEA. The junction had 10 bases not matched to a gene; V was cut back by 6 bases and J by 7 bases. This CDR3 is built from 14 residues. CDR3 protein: CSVAGGRQINEQFF. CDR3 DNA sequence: TGCAGCGTGGCGGGGGGGAGACAGATTAATGAGCAGTTCTTC.

The CDR3 DNA reads as TGTGCCTGGGGGGTCTGGACAGGTCCTAACTATGGCTACACCTTC. Translation gives CAWGVWTGPNYGYTF. The V gene is TRBV30, the J gene TRBJ1-2, with 7 bases aligning to TRBD1. The V gene end was trimmed by 5 bases and the J gene end by 0 bases; junction bases not matched to a gene: 9. The germline V gene encodes CDR1 GTSNPN and CDR2 SVGIG (reference sequence). The CDR3 is 15 residues long.

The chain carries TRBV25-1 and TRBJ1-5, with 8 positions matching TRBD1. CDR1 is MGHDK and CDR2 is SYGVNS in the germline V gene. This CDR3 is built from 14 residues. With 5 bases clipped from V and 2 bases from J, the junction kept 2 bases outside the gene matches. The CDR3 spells CASSLTGGNQPQHF. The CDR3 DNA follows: TGTGCCAGCAGTCTGACAGGGGGCAATCAGCCCCAGCATTTT. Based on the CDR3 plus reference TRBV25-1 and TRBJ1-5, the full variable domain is EADIYQTPRYLVIGTGKKITLECSQTMGHDKMYWYQQDPGMELHLIHYSYGVNSTEKGDLSSESTVSRIRTEHFPLTLESARPSHTSQYLCASSLTGGNQPQHFGDGTRLSIL.

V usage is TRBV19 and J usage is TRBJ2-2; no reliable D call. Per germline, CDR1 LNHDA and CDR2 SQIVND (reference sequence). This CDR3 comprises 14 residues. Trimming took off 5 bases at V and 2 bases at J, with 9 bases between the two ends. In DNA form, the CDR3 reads TGTGCCAGTAGTCTCGGCGGCAACACCGGGGAGCTGTTTTTT. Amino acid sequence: CASSLGGNTGELFF.